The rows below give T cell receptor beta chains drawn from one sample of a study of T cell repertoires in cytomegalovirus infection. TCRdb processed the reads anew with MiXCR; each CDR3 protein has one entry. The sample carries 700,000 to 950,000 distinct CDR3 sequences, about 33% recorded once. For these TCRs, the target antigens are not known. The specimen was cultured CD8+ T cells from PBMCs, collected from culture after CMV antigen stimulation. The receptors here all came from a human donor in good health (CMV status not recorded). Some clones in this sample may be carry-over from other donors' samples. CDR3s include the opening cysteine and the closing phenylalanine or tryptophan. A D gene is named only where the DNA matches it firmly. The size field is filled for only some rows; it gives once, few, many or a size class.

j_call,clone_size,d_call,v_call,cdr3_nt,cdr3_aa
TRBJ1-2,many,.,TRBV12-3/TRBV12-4,TGTGCCAGCAGTTTAACCCCCAGGGCGCATGGCTACACCTTC,CASSLTPRAHGYTF
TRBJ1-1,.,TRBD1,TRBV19,TGTGCCAGTAGTGGTCCCGGGACAGGGGTAAACACTGAAGCTTTCTTT,CASSGPGTGVNTEAFF
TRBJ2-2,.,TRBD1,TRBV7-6,TGTGCCAGCAGCTTCGGACAGGGATCTAACACCGGGGAGCTGTTTTTT,CASSFGQGSNTGELFF
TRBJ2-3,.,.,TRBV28,TGTGCCAGCAGTTTAACTAGCTTCTCAGATACGCAGTATTTT,CASSLTSFSDTQYF
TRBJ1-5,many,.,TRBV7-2,TGTGCCAGCAGCTTAGGGGGAGGGTTACATCAGCCCCAGCATTTT,CASSLGGGLHQPQHF
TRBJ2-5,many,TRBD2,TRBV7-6,TGTGCCAGCAGCACCGCGGGAGCTCAAGAGACCCAGTACTTC,CASSTAGAQETQYF
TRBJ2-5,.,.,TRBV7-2,TGTGCCAGCAGCTTAGCGGGGGGGCGTCCAGTGGAGACCCAGTACTTC,CASSLAGGRPVETQYF
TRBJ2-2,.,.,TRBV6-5,TGTGCCAGCAGTTACTCCGGACAGGGAGGGGGCGGGGAGCTGTTTTTT,CASSYSGQGGGGELFF
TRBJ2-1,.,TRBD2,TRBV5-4,TGTGCCAGCAGCGGGACAGGGACTAGCGGGGATACCTACAATGAGCAGTTCTTC,CASSGTGTSGDTYNEQFF
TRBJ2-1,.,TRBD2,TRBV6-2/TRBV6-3,TGTGCCAGCAGTTACGACCCTCTAGCGGGTAGCTCCTACAATGAGCAGTTCTTC,CASSYDPLAGSSYNEQFF
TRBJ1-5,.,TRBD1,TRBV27,TGTGCCAGCAGGCCGGGACAGAACAATCAGCCCCAGCATTTT,CASRPGQNNQPQHF
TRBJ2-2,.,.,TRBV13,TGTGCCAGCAGCTCCGTAACTTACGGGACCCAGAACACCGGGGAGCTGTTTTTT,CASSSVTYGTQNTGELFF
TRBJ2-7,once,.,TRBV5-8,TGTGCCAGCAGCCTGCTACCGACCAGAGGCTACGAGCAGTACTTC,CASSLLPTRGYEQYF
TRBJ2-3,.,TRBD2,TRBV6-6,TGTGCCAGCAGTTACCAGCCCCAGCGGGGGGAATGGGAAGATACGCAGTATTTT,CASSYQPQRGEWEDTQYF
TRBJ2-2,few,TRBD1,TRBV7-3,TGTGCCAGCAGCTCCCCGACAGGGGCGAACACCGGGGAGCTGTTTTTT,CASSSPTGANTGELFF
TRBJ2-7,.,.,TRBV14,TGTGCCAGCAGCCAAGGTCAGCTCTACGAGCAGTACTTC,CASSQGQLYEQYF
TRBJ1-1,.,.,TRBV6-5,TGTGCCAGCAGCTCGATGGGGGAAACTGAAGCTTTCTTT,CASSSMGETEAFF
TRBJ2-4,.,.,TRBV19,TGTGCCAGTAGTATTCCTGCAGGTGAAGCCAAAAACATTCAGTACTTC,CASSIPAGEAKNIQYF
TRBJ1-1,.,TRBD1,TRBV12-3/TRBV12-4,TGTGCCAGCAGCCCCCCGGGACAGTTGATCGGGAACACTGAAGCTTTCTTT,CASSPPGQLIGNTEAFF
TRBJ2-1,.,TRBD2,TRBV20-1,TGCAGTGCTAGCCCTAGCGGGGGCCCTAAATTTGAGCAGTTCTTC,CSASPSGGPKFEQFF
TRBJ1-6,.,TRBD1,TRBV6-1,TGTGCCACCACGGGAATGGACAGGGGCAGTTCACCCCTCCACTTT,CATTGMDRGSSPLHF
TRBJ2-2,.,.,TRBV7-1,TGTGCCAGTTATACAGGGAAGAACACCGGGGAGCTGTTTTTT,CASYTGKNTGELFF
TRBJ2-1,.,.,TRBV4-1,TGCGCCAGCAGACAGGGACTAACGTCCTACAATGAGCAGTTCTTC,CASRQGLTSYNEQFF
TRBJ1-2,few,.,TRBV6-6,TGTGCCAGCACCCCAAAGGGCAGCGAAGTCTACTATGGCTACACCTTC,CASTPKGSEVYYGYTF
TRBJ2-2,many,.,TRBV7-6,TGTGCCAGCAGCCCACCCTTGACCGGGGAGCTGTTTTTT,CASSPPLTGELFF
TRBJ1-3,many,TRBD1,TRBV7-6,TGTGCCAGCAGCAGTGGGACAGGGGCTGGAAACACCATATATTTT,CASSSGTGAGNTIYF
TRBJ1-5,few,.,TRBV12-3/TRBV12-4,TGTGCCAGCAGTTTATTAGCCTTCAATCAGCCCCAGCATTTT,CASSLLAFNQPQHF
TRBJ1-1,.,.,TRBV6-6,TGTGCCAGCAGCCATACAACAGGGCACACTGAAGCTTTCTTT,CASSHTTGHTEAFF
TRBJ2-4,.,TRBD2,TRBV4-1,TGCGCCAGCAGCCAAGTTGAAACTAGCGGAGCCAAAAACATTCAGTACTTC,CASSQVETSGAKNIQYF
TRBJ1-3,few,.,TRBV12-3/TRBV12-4,TGTGCCAGCAGTTTTGACAGAAGAAACACCATATATTTT,CASSFDRRNTIYF
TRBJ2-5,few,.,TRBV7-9,TGTGCCAGCAGCCACGGAGATAGCGTTCAAGAGACCCAGTACTTC,CASSHGDSVQETQYF
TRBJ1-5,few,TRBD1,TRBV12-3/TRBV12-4,TGTGCCAGCAGTCCCCAGACAGGGGGTGGGCAGCCCCAGCATTTT,CASSPQTGGGQPQHF
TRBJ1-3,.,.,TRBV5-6,TGTGCCAGCAGCCCCGAATTGGGGAGCTCTGGAAACACCATATATTTT,CASSPELGSSGNTIYF
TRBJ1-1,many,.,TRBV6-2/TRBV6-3,TGTGCCAGCAGTTCCGCCCTGAACACTGAAGCTTTCTTT,CASSSALNTEAFF
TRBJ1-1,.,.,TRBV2,TGTGCCAGTCGAAGGGGGGCGAACACTGAAGCTTTCTTT,CASRRGANTEAFF
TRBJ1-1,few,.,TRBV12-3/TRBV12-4,TGTGCCAGCAGTTTATGGCAGAGAATGAACACTGAAGCTTTCTTT,CASSLWQRMNTEAFF
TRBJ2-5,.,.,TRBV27,TGTGCCAGCAGTTTAACTAAGGGAGTGCTCCAAGAGACCCAGTACTTC,CASSLTKGVLQETQYF
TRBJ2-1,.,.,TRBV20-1,TGCAGTGCTCCTATTGGGGGTGAGCAGTTCTTC,CSAPIGGEQFF
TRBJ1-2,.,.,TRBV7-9,TGTGCCAGCAGCTCGACAGTATTCGTCTATGGCTACACCTTC,CASSSTVFVYGYTF